This is a list of T cell receptor beta chains from one sample in a study of blood T cells in healthy people across ages. TCRdb redid the calling of the 5' RACE reads with MiXCR, one entry per CDR3 protein. Of over 1.5 million distinct CDR3 sequences in the sample, 40% to 55% are singletons; the top ten hold more than 2%. Sequenced material: blood. The source is a woman aged 40 to 49 in good health. The CDR3 runs from the conserved cysteine through the conserved F or W. A D gene is named only where the DNA matches it firmly. Rows may omit the clone size; those that give it use once, few, many or a size class.

V gene	D gene	J gene	clone size	CDR3 protein	CDR3 DNA
TRBV7-8	.	TRBJ1-4	.	CASSSHGQINEKLFF	TGTGCCAGCAGCTCCCACGGACAAATTAATGAAAAACTGTTTTTT
TRBV5-1	TRBD1	TRBJ2-3	.	CASSPGQGSPDTQYF	TGCGCCAGCAGCCCGGGACAGGGGTCGCCAGATACGCAGTATTTT
TRBV6-5	TRBD1	TRBJ1-2	.	CASSYGRGQGFGYTF	TGTGCCAGCAGTTACGGACGGGGACAGGGGTTTGGCTACACCTTC
TRBV7-6	.	TRBJ2-5	.	CASSLGVGGRTGAPGTQYF	TGTGCCAGCAGCTTAGGAGTTGGTGGTCGGACGGGGGCCCCAGGGACCCAGTACTTC
TRBV7-2	TRBD2	TRBJ2-7	.	CASSSRGGLAQLAPYEQYF	TGTGCCAGCAGCTCAAGGGGGGGACTAGCACAATTGGCTCCCTACGAGCAGTACTTC
TRBV14	TRBD1	TRBJ2-5	.	CASSQEAIQGSYF	TGTGCCAGCAGCCAAGAAGCCATACAGGGGTCGTACTTC
TRBV29-1	TRBD2	TRBJ2-1	few	CSVAASGSSYNEQFF	TGCAGCGTTGCCGCTAGCGGGTCCTCCTACAATGAGCAGTTCTTC
TRBV20-1	TRBD2	TRBJ2-2	.	CSARVGLAGVTGELFF	TGCAGTGCTAGGGTGGGACTAGCGGGGGTTACCGGGGAGCTGTTTTTT
TRBV12-3/TRBV12-4	TRBD2	TRBJ2-5	few	CASSLGRLAGGQETQYF	TGTGCCAGCAGTTTAGGGAGACTAGCGGGGGGGCAAGAGACCCAGTACTTC
TRBV3-1	.	TRBJ1-2	.	CASSQDNRPGGYTF	TGTGCCAGCAGCCAAGATAATCGACCGGGTGGCTACACCTTC
TRBV6-2/TRBV6-3	TRBD2	TRBJ2-1	.	CASSYRGGAWFNEQFF	TGTGCCAGCAGTTACCGCGGGGGGGCGTGGTTCAATGAGCAGTTCTTC
TRBV20-1	.	TRBJ1-4	few	CSASLGQTYEKLFF	TGCAGTGCTAGTCTAGGACAGACATATGAAAAACTGTTTTTT
TRBV20-1	.	TRBJ2-5	few	CSARDAGAGGETQYF	TGCAGTGCTAGAGATGCGGGGGCCGGGGGAGAGACCCAGTACTTC
TRBV28	.	TRBJ1-5	.	CASSLFPKLADPSSNQPQHF	TGTGCCAGCAGTTTATTCCCCAAATTAGCGGACCCTTCTAGCAATCAGCCCCAGCATTTT
TRBV5-6	.	TRBJ2-3	once	CASSFETTDTQYF	TGTGCCAGCAGCTTTGAGACCACAGATACGCAGTATTTT
TRBV9	TRBD2	TRBJ2-1	few	CASSVETSGDNEQFF	TGTGCCAGCAGCGTAGAGACTAGCGGGGACAATGAGCAGTTCTTC